This T cell receptor (beta chain) was sequenced in a study of shared clonotypes between healthy human individuals (dated by TCRdb to 2020 to 2022). In the study overall: A few men and a couple of women, aged 18 to 49 years, made up the cohort. Different laboratories and diverse techniques were used to prepare libraries and sequence TCR repertoires, to increase sequencing depth and limit assay-specific biases. Between about 0.8 and 9.5 billion PBMCs per donor were obtained by leukapheresis. For each donor, CD4 naive and CD4 memory were each given three plates, CD8 naive was given two plates, and CD8 memory was given one plate. The study deeply sequenced blood TCR repertoires of roughly five healthy adults to estimate repertoire size and the extent of clonotype sharing between individuals. Summary of the overall study and its limitations: Sharing across several donors was observed for around 5% of naive CD4, about 3.2% of naive CD8, 2% to 2.5% of memory CD4, and around 0.4% of memory CD8 clonotypes. Pairwise subsampling led to the expectation that sequencing depth would affect the degree of clonotype sharing among donors. Larger estimated clonotype richness was generally found for naive subsets than for memory subsets. Compared with non-shared clonotypes, the clonotypes found in all four sorted-subset donors had higher generation probabilities. Sampling was restricted to blood, and TCR repertoires in tissue are likely to differ from TCR repertoires in blood. Rarefaction of sorted-subset datasets indicated incomplete sequencing despite the large sequencing depth. The small number of donors limited the genetic and exposure-history diversity represented.

Using the deep immunoSEQ assay, TCR CDR3 regions were amplified from genomic DNA by multiplex PCR. Extracted genomic DNA from each cell subset was distributed evenly across all wells of several immunoSEQ 96-well plates, and each plate was treated as a replicate. For sorted subsets, each replicate PCR was loaded with 150 to 250 ng genomic DNA, equivalent to about 30,000 T cell genomes. The purified libraries were quantified using a Qubit 3.0 fluorometer, sized with a Bioanalyzer 2100, and then quantified again using the KAPA Library Quantification kit. Every immunoSEQ 96-well plate was sequenced on a dedicated single-read 150-cycle Illumina NextSeq 550 flow cell. The paper's processing steps were these. Because the immunoSEQ output included only junctional sequences and no quality scores, the filtering could not be the same as the filtering used for full-length reads. To assign V/J genes and CDR3, sequences were annotated against IMGT germline references using PyIR, a Python wrapper for IgBLAST v1.9. Reads were removed for weak V/J assignments (E-value above 1e-6), missing CDR3, stop codons, out-of-frame junctions, or ambiguous translated residues. V3J clonotypes were defined as sequences sharing an identical inferred V gene, J gene, and CDR3 amino acid sequence. Percentage overlap between repertoires was computed as shared unique clonotypes divided by the size of the smaller repertoire. RTK rarefaction, the Chao1 estimator, and Recon v2.1 estimates of unobserved clonotypes were used to assess repertoire richness. Generation probabilities for all TCRbeta clonotypes obtained by the gDNA method from a handful of donors were computed using OLGA. TCRdb retrieved this table from immuneACCESS and kept in-frame rearrangements only. Not all clones are present; in checked studies, unresolved V genes account for under half, and no reason is known for the remainder. V and J calls and clone size are given by that table; D and trimming were obtained from the DNA. Across this sample there are about 2.5 million clones, with under 95% seen only once. Together, the top ten hold 0.37% of the sample.

Comments on this clone: Its antigen remains undetermined. Per-base quality was not reported, and no clone a single base away is much larger than it.

Healthy HIV-negative adults with no recently reported acute infections or vaccinations were included as donors. Only Caucasian adults living in Nashville, Tennessee, USA were represented among the donors. CD4+ T cells were enriched through magnetic negative selection, after which naive cells were positively selected on CD45RA and the remaining negative fraction served as the memory subset. After blood collection by leukapheresis, PBMCs were isolated using Ficoll-Histopaque density gradient centrifugation and then cryopreserved in the vapor phase of liquid nitrogen. Analytical flow cytometry was used to check the purity and quantity of every magnetically sorted T cell population. Genomic DNA was isolated from each sorted fraction and quantified by UV absorbance on a Nanodrop 2000c. This TCR derives from a young man in good health. Some clones in this sample may be carry-over from other donors' samples. Material for sequencing was naive CD4+ T cells from PBMCs. The cell subset or site label of this sample denotes: CD45RA+ positively selected.

Read as DNA, the sequence is TGTGCCAGCAACCATCTATCCGGCGGGAGAGGAACAGATACGCAGTATTTT. This sequence encodes CASNHLSGGRGTDTQYF. The chain is made from TRBV28 and TRBJ2-3; TRBD2 lines up with 7 middle nucleotides. Compared with germline, V lacks 7 bases and J lacks 3 bases; bases without a gene match: 16. Measured from the cysteine to the phenylalanine, the CDR3 is 17 residues long. Just CDR3 DNA is preserved here, 51 bases in frame from base 1. The germline V gene supplies CDR1 MDHEN and CDR2 SYDVKM. Beyond the CDR3, the reference TRBV28 and TRBJ2-3 genes provide the residues; the full variable domain reads: DVKVTQSSRYLVKRTGEKVFLECVQDMDHENMFWYRQDPGLGLRLIYFSYDVKMKEKGDIPEGYSVSREKKERFSLILESASTNQTSMYLCASNHLSGGRGTDTQYFGPGTRLTVL.